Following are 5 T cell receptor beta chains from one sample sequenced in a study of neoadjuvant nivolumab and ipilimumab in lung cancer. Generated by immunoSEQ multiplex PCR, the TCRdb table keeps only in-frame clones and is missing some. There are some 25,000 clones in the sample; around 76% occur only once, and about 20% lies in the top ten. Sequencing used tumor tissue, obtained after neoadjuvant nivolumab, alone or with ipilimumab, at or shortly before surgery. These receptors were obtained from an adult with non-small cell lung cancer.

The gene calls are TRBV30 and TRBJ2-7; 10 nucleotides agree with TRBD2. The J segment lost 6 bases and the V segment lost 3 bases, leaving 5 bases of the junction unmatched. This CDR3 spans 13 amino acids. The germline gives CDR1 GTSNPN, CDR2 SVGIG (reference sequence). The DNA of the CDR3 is TGTGCCTGGAGGAAGCGGGGGGGCTTCGAGCAGTACTTC. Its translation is CAWRKRGGFEQYF.

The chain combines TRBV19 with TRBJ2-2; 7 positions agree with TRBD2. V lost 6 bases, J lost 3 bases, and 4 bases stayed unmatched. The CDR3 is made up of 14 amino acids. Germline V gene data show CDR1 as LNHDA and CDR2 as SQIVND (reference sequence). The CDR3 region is CASRWSGDTGELFF. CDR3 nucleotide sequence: TGTGCCAGTAGGTGGAGCGGGGACACCGGGGAGCTGTTTTTT.

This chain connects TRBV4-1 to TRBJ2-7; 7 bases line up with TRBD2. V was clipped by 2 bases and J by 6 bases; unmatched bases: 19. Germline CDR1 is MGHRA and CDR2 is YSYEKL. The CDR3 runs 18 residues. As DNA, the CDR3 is TGCGCCAGCAGCCAAAGCCCTTCGACTAGCCCCCGAAGTGGCGAGCAGTACTTC. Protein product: CASSQSPSTSPRSGEQYF.

The CDR3 nucleotides read TGCAGTGCTACCCCGACCCGTGAGCAGTTCTTC. Protein sequence: CSATPTREQFF. The V gene is TRBV20-1, the J gene TRBJ2-1, with unresolved D. This CDR3 region has 11 residues. CDR1 is DFQATT, CDR2 SNEGSKA, per germline (reference sequence). The ends were cut back, 4 bases at V and 9 bases at J, with 10 bases in the middle.

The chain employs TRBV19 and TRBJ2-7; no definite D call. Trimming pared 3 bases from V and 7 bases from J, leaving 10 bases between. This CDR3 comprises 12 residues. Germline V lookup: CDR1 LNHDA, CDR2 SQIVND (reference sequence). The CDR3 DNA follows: TGTGCCAGTAGTATGGGTCTGGGGGAGCAGTACTTC. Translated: CASSMGLGEQYF.